The TCR beta chain described here comes from a study of control samples from healthy donors and cancer patients. The table came from immunoSEQ multiplex PCR; TCRdb's copy has only in-frame clones and leaves some out. This sample has 100,000 to 150,000 clones, with roughly 90% found just once. The sequenced sample consisted of blood. The sequence was collected from a young man in good health.

The CDR3 region has the DNA TGTGCCAGCCCCCAAACACCGGGGACAGCCTACACAGATACGCAGTATTTT. This sequence encodes CASPQTPGTAYTDTQYF. This chain links TRBV5-8 with TRBJ2-3; TRBD1 matches 7 bases. The CDR3 runs 17 residues. Germline assignment: CDR1 SGHTS and CDR2 YDEGEE. The V and J ends lost 7 bases and 2 bases, in that order; junction bases with no gene match: 16. The full variable domain, with the rest looked up from reference TRBV5-8 and TRBJ2-3, is EAGVTQSPTHLIKTRGQQATLRCSPISGHTSVYWYQQALGLGLQFLLWYDEGEERNRGNFPPRFSGRQFPNYSSELNVNALELEDSALYLCASPQTPGTAYTDTQYFGPGTRLTVL.